The following is a TCR beta chain sequence with its context. Its antigen is unknown. No base qualities exist here, and no much larger clone lies one base off it. The library was generated by the immunoSEQ multiplex PCR assay. TCRdb provides this immuneACCESS table in a form limited to in-frame rearrangements. Some clones are lacking; in checked studies, under half of them reflect an unresolved V gene, and why the rest are absent is not known. Present in this sample are around 57,000 clones, 80% to 90% of which were seen just once. The top ten constitute about 2.5% of the sample. This record belongs to a study of T cell changes during pregnancy in multiple sclerosis (dated by TCRdb to about 2019). Regarding the complete study: Changes in the T cell repertoire over the course of pregnancy were examined in this study in women with multiple sclerosis.

From its cysteine to its phenylalanine, the CDR3 spans 14 amino acids. Solely the CDR3 DNA is kept, with 42 bases framed from the first base. The germline V gene (reference sequence) sets CDR1 to GTSNPN and CDR2 to SVGIG. V loses 2 bases at its end and J loses 5 bases; junction bases beyond the gene matches: 7. The sequenced sample was peripheral blood, obtained in the first trimester of pregnancy. Here the chain combines TRBV30 and TRBJ2-5, and 8 junction bases match TRBD2. The source is a female donor with multiple sclerosis, enrolled in a pregnancy study. The nucleotides read TGTGCCTGGAGTATGGGGACTAGTATTGAGACCCAGTACTTC. This gives the protein CAWSMGTSIETQYF.